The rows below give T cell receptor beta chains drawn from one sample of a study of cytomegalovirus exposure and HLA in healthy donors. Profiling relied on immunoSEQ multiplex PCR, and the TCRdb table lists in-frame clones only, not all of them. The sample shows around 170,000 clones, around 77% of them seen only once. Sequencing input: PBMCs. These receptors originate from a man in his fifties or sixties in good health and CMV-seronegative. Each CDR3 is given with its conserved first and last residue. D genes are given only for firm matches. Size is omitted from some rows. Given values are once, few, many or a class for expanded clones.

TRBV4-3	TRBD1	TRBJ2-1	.	CASRGQGAPDNEQFF	TGCGCCAGCAGAGGACAGGGGGCGCCCGACAATGAGCAGTTCTTC
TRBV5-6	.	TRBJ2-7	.	CASSLGRDSSYEQYF	TGTGCCAGCAGCTTGGGGAGGGATTCATCCTACGAGCAGTACTTC
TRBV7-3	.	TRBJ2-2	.	CASSQLVSSGELFF	TGTGCCAGCAGCCAGCTGGTTAGCTCCGGGGAGCTGTTTTTT
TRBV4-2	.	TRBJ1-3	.	CASSQAPGQYSGNTIYF	TGTGCCAGCAGCCAAGCGCCAGGGCAGTACTCTGGAAACACCATATATTTT
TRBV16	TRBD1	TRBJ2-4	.	CASSPDRVYPRNIQYF	TGTGCCAGCAGCCCGGACAGGGTCTATCCAAGAAACATTCAGTACTTC
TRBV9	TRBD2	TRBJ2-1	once	CASSPRLAGGNNEQFF	TGTGCCAGCAGCCCTCGACTAGCGGGGGGGAACAATGAGCAGTTCTTC
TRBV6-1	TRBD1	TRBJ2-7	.	CASSETGNPDEQYF	TGTGCCAGCAGTGAGACAGGGAATCCCGACGAGCAGTACTTC
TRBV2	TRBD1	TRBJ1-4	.	CASSAVRTGNEKLFF	TGTGCCAGCAGTGCCGTTCGGACAGGGAATGAAAAACTGTTTTTT
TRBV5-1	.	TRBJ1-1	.	CASSLDELRGNTEAFF	TGCGCCAGCAGCTTGGACGAGCTTCGGGGGAACACTGAAGCTTTCTTT
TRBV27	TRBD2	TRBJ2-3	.	CASSLTSLQIPSTDTQYF	TGTGCCAGCAGTTTGACTAGCTTACAGATACCTAGCACAGATACGCAGTATTTT
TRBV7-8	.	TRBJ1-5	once	CASSSELDRVNQPQHF	TGTGCCAGCAGCTCCGAGTTGGACAGAGTCAATCAGCCCCAGCATTTT
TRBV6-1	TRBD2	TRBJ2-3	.	CASGTSGGTDTQYF	TGTGCCAGCGGTACTAGCGGGGGGACAGATACGCAGTATTTT
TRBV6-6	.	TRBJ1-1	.	CASTRDNEAFF	TGTGCCAGCACCCGGGACAATGAAGCTTTCTTT
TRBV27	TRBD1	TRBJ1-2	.	CASSSQGAGYYGYTF	TGTGCCAGCAGTTCGCAGGGGGCGGGTTACTATGGCTACACCTTC
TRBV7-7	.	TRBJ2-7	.	CASSLGLGYEQYF	TGTGCCAGCAGCTTAGGGCTAGGCTACGAGCAGTACTTC
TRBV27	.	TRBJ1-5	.	CASRLTPYSNQPQNF	TGTGCCAGCAGACTTACCCCCTATAGCAATCAGCCCCAGAATTTT
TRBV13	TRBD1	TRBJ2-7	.	CASKGQGPYEQYF	TGTGCCAGCAAGGGACAGGGGCCCTACGAGCAGTACTTC
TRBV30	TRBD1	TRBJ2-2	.	CAWSGGQGAGELFF	TGTGCCTGGAGTGGGGGACAGGGGGCCGGGGAGCTGTTTTTT
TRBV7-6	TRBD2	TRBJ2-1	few	CASSPQLAGANEQFF	TGTGCCAGCAGCCCCCAGCTAGCGGGAGCCAATGAGCAGTTCTTC
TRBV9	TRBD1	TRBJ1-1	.	CATQGGLSNTEAFF	TGTGCCACCCAGGGGGGCCTTTCGAACACTGAAGCTTTCTTT
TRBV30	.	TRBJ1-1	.	CAWSDMDKNTEAFF	TGTGCCTGGAGCGACATGGACAAGAACACTGAAGCTTTCTTT